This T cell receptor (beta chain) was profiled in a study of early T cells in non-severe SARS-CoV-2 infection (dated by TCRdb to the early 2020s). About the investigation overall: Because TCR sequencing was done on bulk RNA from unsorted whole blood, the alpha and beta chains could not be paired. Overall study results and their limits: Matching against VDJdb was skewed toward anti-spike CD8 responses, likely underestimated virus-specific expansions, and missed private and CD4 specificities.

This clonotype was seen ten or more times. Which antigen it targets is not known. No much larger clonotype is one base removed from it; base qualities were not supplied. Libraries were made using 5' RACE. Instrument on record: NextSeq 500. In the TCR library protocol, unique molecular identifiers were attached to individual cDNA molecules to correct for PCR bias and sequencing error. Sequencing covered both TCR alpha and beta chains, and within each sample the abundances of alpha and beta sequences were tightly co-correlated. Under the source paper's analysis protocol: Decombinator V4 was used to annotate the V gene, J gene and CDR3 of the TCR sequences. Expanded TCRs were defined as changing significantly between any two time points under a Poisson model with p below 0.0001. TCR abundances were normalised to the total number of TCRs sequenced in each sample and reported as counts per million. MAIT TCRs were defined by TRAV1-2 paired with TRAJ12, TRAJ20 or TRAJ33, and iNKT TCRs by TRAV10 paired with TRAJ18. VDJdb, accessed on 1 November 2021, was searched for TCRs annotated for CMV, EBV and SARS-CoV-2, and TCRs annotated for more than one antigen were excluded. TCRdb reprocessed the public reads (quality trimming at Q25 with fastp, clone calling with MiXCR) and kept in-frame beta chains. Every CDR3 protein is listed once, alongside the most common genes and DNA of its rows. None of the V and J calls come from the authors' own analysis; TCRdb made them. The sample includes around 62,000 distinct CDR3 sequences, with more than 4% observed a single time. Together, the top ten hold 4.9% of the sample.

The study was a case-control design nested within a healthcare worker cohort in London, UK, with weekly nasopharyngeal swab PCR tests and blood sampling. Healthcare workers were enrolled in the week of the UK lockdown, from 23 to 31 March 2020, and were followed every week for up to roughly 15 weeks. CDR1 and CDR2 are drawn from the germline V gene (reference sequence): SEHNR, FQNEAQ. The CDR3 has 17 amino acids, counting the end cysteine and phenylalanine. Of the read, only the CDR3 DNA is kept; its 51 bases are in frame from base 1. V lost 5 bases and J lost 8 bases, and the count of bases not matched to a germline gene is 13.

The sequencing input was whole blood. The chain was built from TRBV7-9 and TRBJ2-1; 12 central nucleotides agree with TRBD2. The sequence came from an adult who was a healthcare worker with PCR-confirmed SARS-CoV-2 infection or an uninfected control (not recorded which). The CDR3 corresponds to CASSVPRLAGVRDEQFF. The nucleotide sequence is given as TGTGCCAGCAGCGTACCTCGACTAGCGGGAGTAAGGGATGAGCAGTTCTTC. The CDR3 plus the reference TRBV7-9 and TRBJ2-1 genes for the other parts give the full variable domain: DTGVSQNPRHKITKRGQNVTFRCDPISEHNRLYWYRQTLGQGPEFLTYFQNEAQLEKSRLLSDRFSAERPKGSFSTLEIQRTEQGDSAMYLCASSVPRLAGVRDEQFFGPGTRLTVL.